This TCR beta chain was observed in a study of molecular identifiers for immune sequencing clone quantification. In the study overall: RNA from approximately 20,000 or 100,000 naive CD8 cells was split five ways in replicates, with four sequenced. Overall study results and limits: Detection of one spiked Jurkat cell's TCR RNA reportedly worked in 850,000 to 1,000,000 naive cells. Highly expanded clone sizes could be underestimated through barcode sharing by identical TCR molecules.

This clonotype was seen a few times. Its cognate antigen is unknown. Via MiXCR, TCRdb re-called the PCR reads, giving one row per CDR3 protein. The sample holds under 650,000 distinct CDR3 sequences, just under 20% seen once. V lost 3 bases and J lost 0, with 10 bases in between. Germline CDR1 and CDR2: MGHRA and YSYEKL. The CDR3 spans 15 residues. The V gene is TRBV4-1, the J gene TRBJ2-3; tentatively, D is TRBD2 (5 bases). This sequence originates from a human donor in good health. Some libraries in this study had Jurkat cell RNA spiked in. The sample was naive CD8+ T cells from blood, with Jurkat cell RNA spiked in. Subset here: FACS-sorted CD8+CD4-CCR7+CD45RA+ naive T cells. The CDR3 is CASSQRASSTDTQYF. Here the CDR3 DNA reads TGCGCCAGCAGCCAGAGGGCTTCTAGCACAGATACGCAGTATTTT.